This is a list of T cell receptor beta chains from one sample in a study of blood T cell repertoires in COVID-19. Some clones are missing from TCRdb's copy, which holds only in-frame ones; the method was immunoSEQ multiplex PCR. The table has around 300,000 clones, around nine tenths seen once. Material: peripheral blood. The receptors shown here come from a man aged 50-60 years with acute or convalescent COVID-19. Each CDR3 is given with its conserved first and last residue. D genes are given only for firm matches. Only part of the rows carry a size: once, few, many, or a class if the clone is expanded.

abundance	v_gene	j_gene	d_gene	CDR3aa	CDR3nt
NA	TRBV5-1	TRBJ2-5	NA	CASSLAGAGQETQYF	TGCGCCAGCAGCTTGGCAGGAGCGGGTCAAGAGACCCAGTACTTC
NA	TRBV7-9	TRBJ2-7	NA	CASSLMDSTEQYF	TGTGCCAGCAGCTTAATGGACAGTACCGAGCAGTACTTC
NA	TRBV5-6	TRBJ1-2	NA	CASSLLGRTNYGYTF	TGTGCCAGCAGCTTGTTGGGCAGAACCAACTATGGCTACACCTTC
NA	TRBV3-1/TRBV3-2	TRBJ2-7	NA	CASSQEGGAKANF	TGTGCCAGCAGCCAAGAGGGTGGGGCTAAGGCGAACTTC
NA	TRBV4-1	TRBJ2-7	NA	CASSLKEGRASYEQYF	TGCGCCAGCAGCCTCAAGGAAGGGCGGGCTTCCTACGAGCAGTACTTC
NA	TRBV6-4	TRBJ1-3	NA	CASSDSVTGKSGNTIYF	TGTGCCAGCAGTGACTCGGTGACAGGAAAATCTGGAAACACCATATATTTT
once	TRBV3-1/TRBV3-2	TRBJ1-6	NA	CASSQVPGGNSNSPLHF	TGTGCCAGCAGCCAAGTCCCGGGCGGGAACTCTAATTCACCCCTCCACTTT
NA	TRBV6-5	TRBJ2-7	TRBD1	CASSPSTGSSYEQYF	TGTGCCAGCAGTCCCTCGACAGGGAGCTCCTACGAGCAGTACTTC
NA	TRBV6-1	TRBJ1-2	TRBD1	CASSEAWGQGRYGYTF	TGTGCCAGCAGTGAAGCTTGGGGACAGGGAAGGTATGGCTACACCTTC
NA	TRBV11-3	TRBJ2-5	TRBD2	CASSLDGAGGLETQYF	TGTGCCAGCAGCTTAGATGGTGCGGGGGGGCTGGAGACCCAGTACTTC
NA	TRBV7-8	TRBJ1-5	TRBD1	CASSSSDRGQPQHF	TGTGCCAGCAGCTCCTCGGACAGGGGGCAGCCCCAGCATTTT
few	TRBV2	TRBJ2-2	NA	CASKQYGVNTGELFF	TGTGCCAGCAAGCAGTACGGGGTGAACACCGGGGAGCTGTTTTTT
NA	TRBV5-6	TRBJ1-5	TRBD1	CASSPGQVTGNQPQHF	TGTGCCAGCAGCCCAGGACAGGTTACGGGCAATCAGCCCCAGCATTTT
NA	TRBV4-1	TRBJ2-5	NA	CASSQDKERASQETQYF	TGCGCCAGCAGCCAAGATAAGGAGAGAGCTAGCCAAGAGACCCAGTACTTC
NA	TRBV3-1/TRBV3-2	TRBJ1-4	TRBD1	CASSQDGTVEKLFF	TGTGCCAGCAGCCAAGACGGGACAGTAGAAAAACTGTTTTTT
NA	TRBV7-9	TRBJ1-2	NA	CASSRRGSYGYTF	TGTGCCAGCAGCCGGCGGGGAAGCTATGGCTACACCTTC
few	TRBV5-6	TRBJ2-7	NA	CASSLGHRLLGEQYF	TGTGCCAGCAGCTTAGGTCACAGGCTCCTCGGGGAGCAGTACTTC
NA	TRBV10-1	TRBJ1-1	NA	CASRASLFGTEAFF	TGCGCCAGCAGAGCCTCTTTATTCGGCACTGAAGCTTTCTTT
few	TRBV4-1	TRBJ1-5	NA	CASSQDWRQPQHF	TGCGCCAGCAGCCAAGATTGGCGGCAGCCCCAGCATTTT
NA	TRBV19	TRBJ1-1	TRBD1	CASSPGTGIEAFF	TGTGCCAGTAGTCCCGGGACAGGGATTGAAGCTTTCTTT
NA	TRBV7-9	TRBJ2-2	NA	CASSLGGPGTGELFF	TGTGCCAGCAGCCTAGGGGGGCCGGGCACCGGGGAGCTGTTTTTT
NA	TRBV25-1	TRBJ1-2	TRBD1	CASSEQGARGYTF	TGTGCCAGCAGTGAACAGGGGGCGAGAGGCTACACCTTC
once	TRBV7-9	TRBJ2-2	TRBD1	CASSTPPGQGFTGELFF	TGTGCCAGCAGCACGCCTCCGGGACAGGGCTTCACCGGGGAGCTGTTTTTT
NA	TRBV5-4	TRBJ1-2	NA	CASSFIFEQNYGYTF	TGTGCCAGCAGCTTCATTTTTGAACAAAATTATGGCTACACCTTC
NA	TRBV9	TRBJ1-2	NA	CASSVDGQGGYGYTF	TGTGCCAGCAGCGTAGACGGGCAGGGAGGCTATGGCTACACCTTC
NA	TRBV2	TRBJ2-7	NA	CASSEGGSSYEQYF	TGTGCCAGCAGTGAAGGGGGCAGTAGCTACGAGCAGTACTTC
NA	TRBV18	TRBJ1-1	NA	CASRGQMNTEAFF	TGTGCCAGCCGTGGACAGATGAACACTGAAGCTTTCTTT
NA	TRBV14	TRBJ2-7	TRBD1	CASSQGTGDFYEQYF	TGTGCCAGCAGCCAAGGGACAGGGGACTTCTACGAGCAGTACTTC
NA	TRBV5-1	TRBJ2-1	NA	CASSLAQGRSEQFF	TGCGCCAGCAGCTTGGCCCAGGGTCGTAGTGAGCAGTTCTTC
NA	TRBV18	TRBJ1-2	NA	CASSPLDPGHASRGYTF	TGTGCCAGCTCACCTCTAGATCCGGGACACGCCTCGAGAGGCTACACCTTC
NA	TRBV7-9	TRBJ2-7	NA	CASSSPGTPSYEQYF	TGTGCCAGCAGCTCTCCCGGGACACCTTCCTACGAGCAGTACTTC
NA	TRBV28	TRBJ1-2	NA	CASSPPGGGGGYTF	TGTGCCAGCTCCCCCCCGGGAGGAGGGGGTGGCTACACCTTC
few	TRBV19	TRBJ2-1	NA	CASSMGSVGGEQFF	TGTGCCAGTAGTATGGGGTCAGTGGGAGGTGAGCAGTTCTTC
NA	TRBV18	TRBJ1-6	NA	CASSGDSRGIWNSPLHF	TGTGCCAGCTCCGGGGACTCCCGGGGAATATGGAATTCACCCCTCCACTTT
NA	TRBV27	TRBJ1-1	NA	CASSFGWNTEAFF	TGTGCCAGCAGTTTCGGGTGGAACACTGAAGCTTTCTTT